Below are 5 T cell receptor beta chains sequenced from a single sample in a study of control samples from healthy donors and cancer patients. The protocol was immunoSEQ multiplex PCR, while the TCRdb copy is restricted to in-frame clones and leaves out a portion. The profile shows approximately 120,000 clones, less than 95% of them singletons. Sequenced input: blood. The receptors originated from a human donor in good health. The donor label of this sample is uncertain.

This sequence joins TRBV2 and TRBJ1-5, with D uncertain. CDR1 SNHLY and CDR2 FYNNEI come from the germline V gene. The V and J ends lost 4 bases and 4 bases respectively, with 8 bases between them. The CDR3 is 13 amino acids. Written as DNA, the CDR3 is TGTGCCAGCAGTGTTGAGGTGAATCAGCCCCAGCATTTT. It translates to CASSVEVNQPQHF.

With regard to this clone: At one end, the junction sequence differs from germline, possibly due to a read error. This chain links TRBV28 with TRBJ1-4; D is undetermined. Germline CDR1 is MDHEN and CDR2 is SYDVKM. This CDR3 spans 14 amino acids. CDR3 residues: CASSLSGSRTSRLF. The CDR3 nucleotides read TGTGCCAGCAGTTTATCTGGCAGCCGAACTTCTAGACTTTTT.

V usage is TRBV14 and J usage is TRBJ1-1, with D maybe TRBD1 (6 bases). Trimming pared 3 bases from V and 0 bases from J, leaving 17 bases between. The germline V gene has CDR1 SGHDN and CDR2 FVKESK. The CDR3 runs 17 residues. Written as DNA, the CDR3 is TGTGCCAGCAGCCAGCGACCTTTGCAGGGGATGAACACTGAAGCTTTCTTT. As protein: CASSQRPLQGMNTEAFF.

The CDR3 region has the DNA TGTGCCACCAGCGCTCTTGAGCGAGTTAACACCGGGGAGCTGTTTTTT. This encodes CATSALERVNTGELFF. The chain uses TRBV15 and TRBJ2-2; D gene uncertain. Germline V gives CDR1 LNHNV, CDR2 YYDKDF (reference sequence). V lost 5 bases and J lost 2, with 15 bases in between. The CDR3 runs 16 residues.

The gene calls are TRBV7-2 and TRBJ1-3; D ambiguous. Germline-derived CDR1 and CDR2 are SGHTA and FQGNSA. The V gene lost 5 bases and the J gene lost 6 bases, with 5 bases spanning the gap. The CDR3 has 11 amino acids. The CDR3 loop reads CASSPLNTIYF. In DNA form, the CDR3 reads TGTGCCAGCAGCCCTTTAAACACCATATATTTT.